These 3 T cell receptor beta chains were sequenced from one sample in a study of T cells after yellow fever vaccination. TCRdb used MiXCR to reprocess the 5' RACE reads, holding one entry per CDR3 protein. The table has 300,000 to 350,000 distinct CDR3 sequences, roughly 4.3% seen once. Sequenced here: PBMCs, sampled 15 days after the yellow fever booster vaccination. These receptor sequences come from a man aged 18-30 years who received the YFV17D yellow fever vaccine.

V usage is TRBV7-9 and J usage is TRBJ2-7, with D perhaps given as TRBD1 or TRBD2 (5 bases each). The CDR3 has 15 amino acids. CDR1 is SEHNR and CDR2 is FQNEAQ in the germline V gene (reference sequence). Trimming pared 6 bases from V and 4 bases from J, leaving 19 bases between. As DNA, the CDR3 is TGTGCCAGCAGGACTGGGACCAGCGATGGGTACGAGCAGTACTTC. Translating it yields CASRTGTSDGYEQYF.

This chain connects TRBV12-5 to TRBJ1-1; D is uncertain. Per the germline V gene, CDR1 is LGHNT and CDR2 is FRNRAP. The ends were cut back, 7 bases at V and 1 base at J, with 13 bases in the middle. This CDR3 is built from 14 residues. This CDR3 is CASARGMGNTEAFF. As DNA, the CDR3 is TGTGCTAGTGCCCGGGGTATGGGGAACACTGAAGCTTTCTTT.

V gene TRBV7-2 combines with J gene TRBJ2-5; D uncertain. The germline V gene has CDR1 SGHTA and CDR2 FQGNSA. CDR3 length: 13 residues. The V end lost 7 bases, the J end lost 9 bases, and 18 bases lay between the germline ends. The CDR3 loop reads CASTISGPRAQYF. The CDR3 DNA is TGTGCCAGCACCATATCCGGGCCTCGGGCCCAGTACTTC.